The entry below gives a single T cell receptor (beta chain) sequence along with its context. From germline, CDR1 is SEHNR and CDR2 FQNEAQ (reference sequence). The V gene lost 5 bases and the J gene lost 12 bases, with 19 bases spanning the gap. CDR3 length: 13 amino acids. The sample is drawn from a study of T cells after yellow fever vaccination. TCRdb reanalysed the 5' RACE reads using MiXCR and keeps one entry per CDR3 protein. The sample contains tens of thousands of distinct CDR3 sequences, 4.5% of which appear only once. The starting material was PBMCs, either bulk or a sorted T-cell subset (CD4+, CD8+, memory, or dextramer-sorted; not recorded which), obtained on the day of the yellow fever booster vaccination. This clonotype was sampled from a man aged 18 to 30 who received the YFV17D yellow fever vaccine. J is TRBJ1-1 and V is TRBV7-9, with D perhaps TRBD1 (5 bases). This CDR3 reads CASSARTGTETFF. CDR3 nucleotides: TGTGCCAGCAGCGCGCGGACCGGGACCGAAACTTTCTTT.